What follows is one T cell receptor (beta chain) and its context. Compared with the rest of its sample, this clonotype is medium-sized (0.01 to 0.1%). Which antigen it targets is not known. Per-nucleotide qualities are absent, and no much larger clonotype sits a single base away. CDR1 and CDR2 are drawn from the germline V gene: ENHRY, SYGVKD. The CDR3 has 14 amino acids, counting the end cysteine and phenylalanine. Only the CDR3 region is kept as DNA, spanning 42 bases read in frame from base 1. The V and J ends are trimmed by 4 bases and 2 bases, leaving 10 bases between them. The sample comes from a study of esophageal squamous cell carcinoma tumors (dated by TCRdb to about 2021). Turning to the overall study: Principal component analysis with K-means clustering of immunohistochemical values for T-cell and checkpoint markers was used to divide patients into immuno relation high and low groups. The wider cohort included approximately 53 esophageal squamous cell carcinoma patients in Japan who were treated with surgery, of whom approximately 20 were high and around 32 were low immuno relation cases. The ten to eleven cases yielded roughly 1.7 million total TCRalpha reads and around 1,400,000 total TCRbeta reads, and 31,954 and 34,876 of those reads, respectively, were unique. TCR sequencing was performed on about 10 patients, consisting of five randomly selected high immuno relation cases and five background-matched low immuno relation cases. The purpose of the study was to evaluate TCR repertoire diversity and shared TCR repertoires of T cells in the tumor environment of esophageal squamous cell carcinoma. Here is what the overall study found, with its caveats: Approximately 28 TRAV|TRAJ and 20 to 25 TRBV|TRBJ combinations, including TRAV13-1|TRAJ22 and TRBV7-9|TRBJ2-7, appeared to be shared among high immuno relation cases. Because TCRalphabeta repertoire variation was large, shared V|J recombination candidates may have been selected by chance. Three of the 10 cases showed a single dominant TCRalpha VJ recombination with apparently reduced TCRalpha diversity. TCR repertoire analysis included only a few cases, and CDR3 clonotype-level investigation was not performed. Because TCRalpha and TCRbeta chains were sequenced separately, chain pairing and recognized antigens remained unknown. Total TCR repertoire counts did not differ between groups, but significant repertoire counts were higher in the high immuno relation group.

The protocol used for the library was 5' RACE. The PCR step used KAPA HiFi along with constant-region primers for TCRalpha or TCRbeta and a P20EA primer, and a nested second PCR with CA2 or CB2 followed. Amplification of TCR genes was performed by unbiased adaptor ligation RT-PCR, in which reverse transcription was carried out with Superscript III and a polyT18-containing BSL-18E primer. Following second-strand synthesis and blunting, the P10EA/P20EA adaptor was ligated to the 5' end of the cDNA, and NotI digestion was then performed. Both the first and second PCRs consisted of 20 to 25 cycles of 98 degrees C for 20 s, 65 degrees C for 30 s and 72 degrees C for 1 min. The Nextera XT Index kit v2 Set A was used to index the amplicons, which were then pooled in equimolar amounts and quantified with a Qubit 2.0 Fluorometer. Sequencing used the Illumina MiSeq platform with 2x300 bp paired-end reads. In the original analysis: V and J genes were assigned to reads on the basis of highest identity to IMGT reference sequences using Repertoire Genesis software ver.1.0. CDR3 was defined as the region from Cys104 to Phe118 plus Gly119 and was translated, and unique sequence reads were defined by distinct V, J and CDR3 amino acids. Shared V|J combinations were selected when significance was reached in both a Fisher's exact test in edgeR and a Mann Whitney U test. After singletons were removed and 500 repertoire combinations were bootstrapped, the repertoire dissimilarity index was calculated using the R rdi package. The raw public data were reprocessed by TCRdb itself: fastp quality trimming at Q25, MiXCR clonotype calling, in-frame beta chains only. CDR3 protein duplicates are merged, each entry listing the most common genes and DNA. The V and J calls and clone size are TCRdb's, not the authors'. The sample table holds around 6,000 distinct CDR3 sequences, of which 22% were seen once. The ten largest clones take up more than 25% of the sample.

Patients who had received neoadjuvant chemotherapy or for whom clinical information was lacking were excluded from enrollment. The TCR-sequenced cases shown were male and underwent subtotal esophagectomy with 2- or 3-field lymphadenectomy. A Qiagen AllPrep kit was used to extract RNA from bulk tumor tissue sections, and T cells were not sorted. Until RNA extraction, small sections of tumor tissue removed at surgery were kept in RNAlater reagent at -80 degrees C. This sequence was found in a man between 45 and 85 years old with esophageal squamous cell carcinoma. The rearranged segments are TRBV10-3 and TRBJ2-3, and possibly TRBD2, on 6 matching bases. The specimen sequenced was tumor tissue. The DNA sequence is given as TGTGCCATCAGTGCGGAGGGCCCCACAGATACGCAGTATTTT. It specifies CAISAEGPTDTQYF.